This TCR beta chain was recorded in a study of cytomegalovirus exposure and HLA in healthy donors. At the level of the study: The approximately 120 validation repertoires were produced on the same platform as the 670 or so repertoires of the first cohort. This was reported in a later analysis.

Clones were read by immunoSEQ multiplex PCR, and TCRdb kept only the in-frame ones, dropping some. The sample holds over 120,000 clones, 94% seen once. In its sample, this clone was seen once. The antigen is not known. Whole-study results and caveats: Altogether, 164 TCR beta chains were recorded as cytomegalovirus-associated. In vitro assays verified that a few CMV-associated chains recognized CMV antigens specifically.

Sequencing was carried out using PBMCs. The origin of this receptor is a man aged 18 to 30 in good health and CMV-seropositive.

CDR3 region: CASSPLGTGGQETQYF. CDR3 DNA: TGTGCCAGCTCACCACTAGGGACAGGGGGCCAAGAGACCCAGTACTTC. The chain joins TRBV18 to TRBJ2-5; 11 bases agree with TRBD1. Germline CDR1 and CDR2: KGHSH and LQKENI. The CDR3 contains 16 residues. Trimming cost V 1 base and J 1 base; bases outside gene matches: 2.